The clone carrying this TCR beta chain was counted at least ten times. The antigen remains undetermined. TCRdb re-called the reads through MiXCR, storing one row per CDR3 protein. Of roughly 640,000 distinct CDR3 sequences in the sample, approximately 25% were seen once. With 3 bases removed from V and 1 base from J, the gap between germline ends came to 7 bases. The CDR3 is 14 residues long. CDR1 and CDR2 from the germline V gene are SGHVS and FQNEAQ. This sample was included in a study of T cell repertoires in cytomegalovirus infection. The wider study: From public TCR beta signatures came an indication of both CMV infection and matching HLA type. Study conclusions and caveats: Adding up the frequency of public TCR beta families identified people who carried CMV plus the relevant HLA.

The sequence was obtained from a human donor in good health (CMV status not recorded). Some clones in this sample may be carry-over from other donors' samples. Sequences were obtained from CD8+ T cells from PBMCs. The chain recombines TRBV7-8 with TRBJ2-1; the D is unclear. CDR3: CASSFERSYNEQFF. The CDR3 region has the DNA TGTGCCAGCAGCTTTGAACGATCCTACAATGAGCAGTTCTTC.